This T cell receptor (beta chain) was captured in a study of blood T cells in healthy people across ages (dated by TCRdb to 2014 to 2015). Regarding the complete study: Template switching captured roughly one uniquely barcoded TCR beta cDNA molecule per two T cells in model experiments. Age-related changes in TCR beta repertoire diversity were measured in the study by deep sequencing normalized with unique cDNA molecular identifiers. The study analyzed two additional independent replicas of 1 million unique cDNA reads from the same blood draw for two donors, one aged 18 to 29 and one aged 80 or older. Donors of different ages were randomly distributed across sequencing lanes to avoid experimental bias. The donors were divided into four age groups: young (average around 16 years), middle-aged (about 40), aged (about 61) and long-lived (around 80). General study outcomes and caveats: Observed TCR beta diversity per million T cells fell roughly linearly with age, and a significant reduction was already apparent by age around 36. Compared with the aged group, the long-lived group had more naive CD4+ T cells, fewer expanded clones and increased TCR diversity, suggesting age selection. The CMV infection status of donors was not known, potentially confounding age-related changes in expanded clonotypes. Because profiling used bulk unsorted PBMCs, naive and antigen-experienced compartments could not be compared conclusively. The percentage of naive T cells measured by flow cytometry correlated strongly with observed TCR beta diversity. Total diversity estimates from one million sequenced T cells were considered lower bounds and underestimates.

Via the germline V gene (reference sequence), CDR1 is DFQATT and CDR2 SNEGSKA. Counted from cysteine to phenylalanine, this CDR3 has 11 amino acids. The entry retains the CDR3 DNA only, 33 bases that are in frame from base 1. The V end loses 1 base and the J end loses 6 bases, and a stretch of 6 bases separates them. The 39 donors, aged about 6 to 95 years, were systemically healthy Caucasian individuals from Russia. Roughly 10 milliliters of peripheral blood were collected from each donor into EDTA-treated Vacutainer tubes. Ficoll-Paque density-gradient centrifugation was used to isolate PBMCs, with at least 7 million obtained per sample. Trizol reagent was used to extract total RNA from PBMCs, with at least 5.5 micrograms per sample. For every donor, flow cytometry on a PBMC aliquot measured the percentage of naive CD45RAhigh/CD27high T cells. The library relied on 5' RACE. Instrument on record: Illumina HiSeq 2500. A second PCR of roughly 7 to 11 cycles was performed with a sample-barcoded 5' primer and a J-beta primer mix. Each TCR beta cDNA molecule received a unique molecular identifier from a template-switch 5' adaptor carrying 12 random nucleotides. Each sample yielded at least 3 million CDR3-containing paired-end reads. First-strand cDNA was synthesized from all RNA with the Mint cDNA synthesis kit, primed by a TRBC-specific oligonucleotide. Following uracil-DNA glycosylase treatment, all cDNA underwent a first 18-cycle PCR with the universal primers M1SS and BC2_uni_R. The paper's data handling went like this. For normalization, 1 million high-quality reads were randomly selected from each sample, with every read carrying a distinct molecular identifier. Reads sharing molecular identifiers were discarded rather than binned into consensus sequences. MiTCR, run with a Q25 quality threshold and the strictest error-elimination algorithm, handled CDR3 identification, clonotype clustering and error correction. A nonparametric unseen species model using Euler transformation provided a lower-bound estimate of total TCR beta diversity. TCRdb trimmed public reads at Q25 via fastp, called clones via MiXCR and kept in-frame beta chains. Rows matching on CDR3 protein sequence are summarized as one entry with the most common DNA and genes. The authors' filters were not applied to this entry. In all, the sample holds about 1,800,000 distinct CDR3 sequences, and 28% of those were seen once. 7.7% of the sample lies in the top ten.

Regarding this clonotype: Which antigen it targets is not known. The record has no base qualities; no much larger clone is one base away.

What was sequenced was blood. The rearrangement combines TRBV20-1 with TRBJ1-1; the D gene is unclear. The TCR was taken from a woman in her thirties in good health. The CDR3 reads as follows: CSARGGAEAFF. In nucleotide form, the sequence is TGCAGTGCTAGAGGGGGAGCTGAAGCTTTCTTT.